This paragraph reports one T cell receptor (beta chain). Its specific antigen is unknown. It has no much larger one-base neighbor in the sample; base qualities were not kept. This specimen comes from a study of PD-L1 blockade in urothelial cancer (dated by TCRdb to 2016 to 2017). For the study in its entirety: Therapy was started in the mid-2010s for all patients, and atezolizumab 1,200 mg was administered intravenously every 3 weeks. About nine tenths of the roughly 30 patients were males with bladder-origin urothelial cancer, and about 65% of the roughly 30 reported a prior smoking history. An ECOG performance status of 0 or 1 was recorded for the patients, and 0 to 3 prior chemotherapy regimens had been received by the patients. Blood samples were analyzed 3 weeks after the start of treatment (second dose) and 6 weeks after the start of treatment. Blood samples gave median yields of approximately 130,000 T cells and over 80,000 unique TCRs, along with a median clonality of 0.080. The study, an exploratory multi-omic analysis, examined somatic, immune and clinical correlates of response to PD-L1 blockade with atezolizumab in urothelial cancer. Pretreatment tumor samples, along with matched peripheral blood serially collected before and after atezolizumab treatment, were subjected to TCR sequencing. Durable clinical benefit meant progression-free survival longer than 6 months, and TCR features were also tested against progression-free and overall survival. In the same patients, whole exome sequencing and RNA sequencing of pretreatment tumors were performed in addition to TCR sequencing. Durable clinical benefit was achieved by nine patients and was not achieved by 20 patients. Pretreatment blood TCR-seq was available for about 28 patients, at least one posttreatment blood collection was obtained for about 25 patients, and tumor TCR-seq was available for about 25 patients.

Each PCR received spiked-in synthetic TCR analog templates so that absolute template abundance could be estimated from read counts. The immunoSEQ assay was used to amplify TCRbeta CDR3 regions from genomic DNA with bias-controlled V and J gene primers. Rearranged TCRbeta segments were sequenced at approximately 20X coverage. Per the authors' processing: Sequencing errors were corrected by clustering, and CDR3s were annotated against IMGT so that V, D and J genes could be assigned. Out-of-frame and stop-codon sequences were excluded, and only productive TCRbeta rearrangements were used in downstream analyses. Clonality was calculated as one minus the Shannon entropy normalized by the log of the number of unique productive sequences. Fisher's exact test with Benjamini-Hochberg correction, using a cutoff of adjusted p below 0.01, was how clones that differed between time points or between blood and tumor were identified. Sourced from immuneACCESS, this table was stored by TCRdb with only in-frame sequences that have V and J called. A share of the clones is absent; for the studies checked, an unresolved V gene accounts for under half, and the remainder has no known explanation. The DNA gave D and trimming, while V, J and clone size come from that table. A total of 35,000 to 45,000 clones appear in this sample, under 90% of them only once. The ten top clones hold roughly 15% of the sample.

Study-wide conclusions, independent of this receptor: Because of the small sample size (n ≈ 29) and the many exploratory analyses performed, the results are intended to be regarded as hypothesis-generating. Greater expansion of tumor-associated TCR clones in peripheral blood 3 weeks after the start of treatment was observed in patients with durable benefit (n ≈ 24, p = 0.022). Improved progression-free and overall survival was found to be associated with pretreatment peripheral blood TCR clonality below the median.

The sample's time point label, decoded: peripheral blood 6 weeks after treatment start. A cohort of roughly 30 patients with locally advanced or metastatic urothelial carcinoma, treated at Memorial Sloan Kettering on a trial protocol, was included. Peripheral blood mononuclear cells were collected from each patient pretreatment and during treatment, giving between 1 and 8 total time points per patient. The Qiagen DNeasy Blood extraction kit was used to purify genomic DNA from total PBMCs and tumor samples. PBMCs were collected pretreatment and during treatment and were isolated and stored as previously described. This specimen was PBMCs, taken around atezolizumab (anti-PD-L1) treatment. The sequence was collected from a man aged 60 to 75 with urothelial cancer.

This receptor carries the CDR3 CASRGGGRNYGYTF. In nucleotides, the sequence is TGTGCCAGCAGAGGCGGGGGGAGGAACTATGGCTACACCTTC. The sequence links TRBV2 to TRBJ1-2; the D gene is perhaps TRBD1, from 5 matching bases. V was cut back by 6 bases and J by 2 bases, leaving a gap of 13 bases between them. The CDR3 spans 14 residues, from the cysteine through the phenylalanine. Only the CDR3 region is kept as DNA, spanning 42 bases read in frame from base 1. For CDR1 and CDR2, the germline V gene lists SNHLY and FYNNEI. Reference TRBV2 and TRBJ1-2 proteins supply the regions before and after the CDR3; the full variable domain is: EPEVTQTPSHQVTQMGQEVILRCVPISNHLYFYWYRQILGQKVEFLVSFYNNEISEKSEIFDDQFSVERPDGSNFTLKIRSTKLEDSAMYFCASRGGGRNYGYTFGSGTRLTVV.